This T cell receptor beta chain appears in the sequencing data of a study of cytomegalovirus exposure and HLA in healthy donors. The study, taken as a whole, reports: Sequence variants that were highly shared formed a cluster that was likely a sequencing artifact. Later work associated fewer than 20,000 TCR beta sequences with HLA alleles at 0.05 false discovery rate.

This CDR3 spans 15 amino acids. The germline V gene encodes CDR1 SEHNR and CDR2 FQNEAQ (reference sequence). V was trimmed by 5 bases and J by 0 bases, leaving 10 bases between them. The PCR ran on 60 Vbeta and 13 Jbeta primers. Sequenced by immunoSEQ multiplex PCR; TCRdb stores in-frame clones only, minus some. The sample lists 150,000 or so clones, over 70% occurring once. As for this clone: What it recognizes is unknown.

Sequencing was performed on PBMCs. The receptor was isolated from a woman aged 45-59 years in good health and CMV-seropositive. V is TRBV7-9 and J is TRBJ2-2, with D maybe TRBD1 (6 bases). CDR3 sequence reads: CASSRTAANTGELFF. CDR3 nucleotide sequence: TGTGCCAGCAGCCGGACAGCCGCGAACACCGGGGAGCTGTTTTTT.